This T cell receptor (beta chain) was sequenced during a study of blood T cell repertoires in COVID-19. This CDR3 has 15 residues. V shed 1 base and J shed 3 bases, with 13 bases lying between them. Germline V CDR1 and CDR2: SGDLS, YYNGEE. Two negative PCRs, clearance, or symptom resolution had been documented for recovered Cohort 3 donors. Sequencing was performed with immunoSEQ multiplex PCR; in TCRdb, only in-frame clones are kept and a portion is missing. Of more than 110,000 clones detected, roughly 85% appear once; the ten largest clones hold about 2.9%. Specimen: PBMCs or T cells enriched from blood (not recorded which). The sequence was obtained from a woman aged 45-65 years who had recovered from COVID-19. V and J are TRBV9 and TRBJ2-5; maybe TRBD2 (5 bases). CDR3 in amino acids: CASSVHPSTEETQYF. The CDR3 DNA follows: TGTGCCAGCAGCGTACATCCTAGCACTGAAGAGACCCAGTACTTC.